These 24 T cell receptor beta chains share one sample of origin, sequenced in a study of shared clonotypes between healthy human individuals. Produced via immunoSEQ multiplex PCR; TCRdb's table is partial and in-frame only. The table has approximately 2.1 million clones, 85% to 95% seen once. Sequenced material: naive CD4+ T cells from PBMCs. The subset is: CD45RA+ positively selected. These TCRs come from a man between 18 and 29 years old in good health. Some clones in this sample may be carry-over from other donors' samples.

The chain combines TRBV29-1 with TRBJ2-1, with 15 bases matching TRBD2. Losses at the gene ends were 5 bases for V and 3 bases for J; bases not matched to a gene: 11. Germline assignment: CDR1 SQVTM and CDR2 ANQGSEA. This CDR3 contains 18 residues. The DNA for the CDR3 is TGCAGCGTTCCAGGACTAGCGGGAGGGCCCTGGTTCTACAATGAGCAGTTCTTC. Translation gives CSVPGLAGGPWFYNEQFF.

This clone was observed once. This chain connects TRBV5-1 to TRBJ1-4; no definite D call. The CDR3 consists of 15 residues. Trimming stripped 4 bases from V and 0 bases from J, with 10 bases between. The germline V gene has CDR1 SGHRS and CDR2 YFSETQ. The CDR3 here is CASSINPATNEKLFF. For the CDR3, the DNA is TGCGCCAGCAGCATAAACCCCGCAACTAATGAAAAACTGTTTTTT.

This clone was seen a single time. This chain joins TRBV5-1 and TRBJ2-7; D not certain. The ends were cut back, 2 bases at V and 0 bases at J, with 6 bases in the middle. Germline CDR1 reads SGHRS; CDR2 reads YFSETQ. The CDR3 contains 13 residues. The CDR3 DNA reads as TGCGCCAGCAGCTTCGAATCCTCCTACGAGCAGTACTTC. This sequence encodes CASSFESSYEQYF.

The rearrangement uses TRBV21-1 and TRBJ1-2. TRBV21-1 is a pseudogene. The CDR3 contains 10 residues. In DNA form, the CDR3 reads TGTCAACTCTTTAACTATGGCTACACCTTC. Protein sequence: CQLFNYGYTF.

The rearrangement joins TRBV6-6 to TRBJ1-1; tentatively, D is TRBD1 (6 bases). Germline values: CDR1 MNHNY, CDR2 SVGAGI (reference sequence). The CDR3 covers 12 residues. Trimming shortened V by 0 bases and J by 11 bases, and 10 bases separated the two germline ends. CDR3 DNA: TGTGCCAGCAGTTACTCATCAGGGGAGGCTTTCTTT. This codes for CASSYSSGEAFF.

The CDR3 sequence is CASSFETDTQYF. CDR3 nucleotide sequence: TGCGCCAGCAGCTTTGAGACAGATACGCAGTATTTT. The chain combines TRBV5-1 with TRBJ2-3; no definite D call. V was pared by 2 bases and J by 3 bases, with 4 bases between. CDR1 is SGHRS and CDR2 is YFSETQ in the germline V gene. The CDR3 is made up of 12 amino acids.

The CDR3 reads CASSQDFRVSNQPQHF. The DNA of the CDR3 is TGCGCCAGCAGCCAAGATTTTAGGGTTAGCAATCAGCCCCAGCATTTT. The chain links TRBV4-1 to TRBJ1-5; D is ambiguous. V lost 0 bases to trimming and J lost 0 bases, with 9 bases between them. The CDR3 extends over 16 amino acids. CDR1 and CDR2 (germline): MGHRA, YSYEKL.

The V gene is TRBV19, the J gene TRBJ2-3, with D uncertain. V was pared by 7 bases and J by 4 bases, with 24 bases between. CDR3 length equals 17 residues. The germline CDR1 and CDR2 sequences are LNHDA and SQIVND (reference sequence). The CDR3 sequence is CASIKVAPCLASDTQYF. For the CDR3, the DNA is TGTGCCAGTATCAAAGTGGCCCCCTGCCTGGCCTCAGATACGCAGTATTTT.

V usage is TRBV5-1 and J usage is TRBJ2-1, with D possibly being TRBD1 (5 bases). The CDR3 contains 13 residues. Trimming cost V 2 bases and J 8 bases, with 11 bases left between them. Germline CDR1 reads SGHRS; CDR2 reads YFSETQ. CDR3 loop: CASSFQGFDEQFF. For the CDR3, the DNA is TGCGCCAGCAGCTTCCAGGGATTTGATGAGCAGTTCTTC.

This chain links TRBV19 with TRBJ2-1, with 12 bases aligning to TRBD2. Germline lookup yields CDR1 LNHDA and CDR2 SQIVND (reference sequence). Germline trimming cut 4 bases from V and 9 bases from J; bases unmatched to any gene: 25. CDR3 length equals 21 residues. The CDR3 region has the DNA TGTGCCAGTAGTAAGGCCGGGACACCCCTTCCTCAACTGACTAGCGGGAGTGAGCAGTTCTTC. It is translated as CASSKAGTPLPQLTSGSEQFF.

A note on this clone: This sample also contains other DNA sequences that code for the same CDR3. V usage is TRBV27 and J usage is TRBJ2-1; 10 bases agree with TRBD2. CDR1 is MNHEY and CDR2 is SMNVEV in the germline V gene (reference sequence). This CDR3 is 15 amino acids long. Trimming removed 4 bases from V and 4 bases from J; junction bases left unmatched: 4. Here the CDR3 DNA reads TGTGCCAGCAGTTCGGCTAGCGGGGGATACAATGAGCAGTTCTTC. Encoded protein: CASSSASGGYNEQFF.

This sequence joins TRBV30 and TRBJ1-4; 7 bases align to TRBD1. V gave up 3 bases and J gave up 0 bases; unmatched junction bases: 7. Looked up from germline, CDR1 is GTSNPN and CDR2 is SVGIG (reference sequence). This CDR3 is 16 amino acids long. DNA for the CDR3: TGTGCCTGGAGCACCCCCGGGACAGCAACTAATGAAAAACTGTTTTTT. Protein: CAWSTPGTATNEKLFF.

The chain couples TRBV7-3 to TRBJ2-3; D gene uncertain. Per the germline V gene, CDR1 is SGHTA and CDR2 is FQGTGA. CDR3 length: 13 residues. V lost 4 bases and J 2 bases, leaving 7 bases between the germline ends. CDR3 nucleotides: TGTGCCAGCAGCTCCCAGCCCACAGATACGCAGTATTTT. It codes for CASSSQPTDTQYF.

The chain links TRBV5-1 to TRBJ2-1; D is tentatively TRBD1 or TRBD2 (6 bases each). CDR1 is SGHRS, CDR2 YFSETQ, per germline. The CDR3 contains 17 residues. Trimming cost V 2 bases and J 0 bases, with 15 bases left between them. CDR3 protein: CASSFGPGAGSYNEQFF. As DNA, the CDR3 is TGCGCCAGCAGCTTTGGTCCGGGGGCGGGCTCCTACAATGAGCAGTTCTTC. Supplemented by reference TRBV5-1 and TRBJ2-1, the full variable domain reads KAGVTQTPRYLIKTRGQQVTLSCSPISGHRSVSWYQQTPGQGLQFLFEYFSETQRNKGNFPGRFSGRQFSNSRSEMNVSTLELGDSALYLCASSFGPGAGSYNEQFFGPGTRLTVL.

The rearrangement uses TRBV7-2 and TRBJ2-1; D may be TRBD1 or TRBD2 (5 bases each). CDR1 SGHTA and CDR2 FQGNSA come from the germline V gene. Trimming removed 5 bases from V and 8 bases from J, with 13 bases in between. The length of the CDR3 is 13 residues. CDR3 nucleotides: TGTGCCAGCAGCCGCGAGGGGCGGGATGAGCAGTTCTTC. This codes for CASSREGRDEQFF. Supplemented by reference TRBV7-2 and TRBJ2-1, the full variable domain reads GAGVSQSPSNKVTEKGKDVELRCDPISGHTALYWYRQSLGQGLEFLIYFQGNSAPDKSGLPSDRFSAERTGGSVSTLTIQRTQQEDSAVYLCASSREGRDEQFFGPGTRLTVL.

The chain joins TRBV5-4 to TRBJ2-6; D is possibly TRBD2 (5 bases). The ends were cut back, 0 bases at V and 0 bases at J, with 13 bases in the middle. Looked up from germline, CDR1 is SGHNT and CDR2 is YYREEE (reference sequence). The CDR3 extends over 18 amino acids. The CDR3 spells CASSLVRLRSSGANVLTF. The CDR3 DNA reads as TGTGCCAGCAGCTTGGTCAGACTACGTAGCTCTGGGGCCAACGTCCTGACTTTC.

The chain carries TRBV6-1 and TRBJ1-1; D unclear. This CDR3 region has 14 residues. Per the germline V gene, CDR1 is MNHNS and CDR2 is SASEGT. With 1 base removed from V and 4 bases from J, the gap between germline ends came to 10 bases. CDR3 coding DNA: TGTGCCAGCAGTGAAGAAAGCAAGGGCACTGAAGCTTTCTTT. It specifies CASSEESKGTEAFF.

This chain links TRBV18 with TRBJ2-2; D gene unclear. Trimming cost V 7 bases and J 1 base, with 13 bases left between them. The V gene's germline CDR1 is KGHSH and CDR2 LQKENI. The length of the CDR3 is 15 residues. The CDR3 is CASLRRPRNTGELFF. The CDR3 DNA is TGTGCCAGCTTACGACGGCCAAGGAACACCGGGGAGCTGTTTTTT.

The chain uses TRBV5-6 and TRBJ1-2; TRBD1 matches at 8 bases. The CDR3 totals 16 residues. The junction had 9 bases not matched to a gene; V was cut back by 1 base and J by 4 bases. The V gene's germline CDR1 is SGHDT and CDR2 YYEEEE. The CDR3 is CASSLQGQGSSYGYTF. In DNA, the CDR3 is TGTGCCAGCAGCTTGCAAGGACAGGGTAGTAGCTATGGCTACACCTTC.

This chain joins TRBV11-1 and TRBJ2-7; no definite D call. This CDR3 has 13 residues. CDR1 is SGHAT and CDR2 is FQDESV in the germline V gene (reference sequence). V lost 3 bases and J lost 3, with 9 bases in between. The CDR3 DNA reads TGTGCCAGCAGCTTTAAAGCTATCTACGAGCAGTACTTC. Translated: CASSFKAIYEQYF.

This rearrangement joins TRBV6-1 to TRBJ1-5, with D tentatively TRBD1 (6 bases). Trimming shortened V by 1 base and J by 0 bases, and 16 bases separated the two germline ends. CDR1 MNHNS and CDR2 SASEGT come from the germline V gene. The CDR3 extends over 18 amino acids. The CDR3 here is CASSEGGGGRYSNQPQHF. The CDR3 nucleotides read TGTGCCAGCAGTGAAGGAGGGGGGGGGCGTTATAGCAATCAGCCCCAGCATTTT.

CDR3 sequence reads: CASSLPDRREKLFF. CDR3 coding DNA: TGTGCCAGCAGCTTACCTGACAGGCGGGAAAAACTGTTTTTT. The rearrangement links TRBV5-6 to TRBJ1-4, with D maybe TRBD1 (6 bases). The CDR3 sequence is 14 residues long. CDR1 is SGHDT, CDR2 YYEEEE, per germline. Trimming took 2 bases from V and 8 from J, leaving 13 bases between them. The full variable domain, in which reference TRBV5-6 and TRBJ1-4 provide the parts outside the CDR3, is DAGVTQSPTHLIKTRGQQVTLRCSPKSGHDTVSWYQQALGQGPQFIFQYYEEEERQRGNFPDRFSGHQFPNYSSELNVNALLLGDSALYLCASSLPDRREKLFFGSGTQLSVL.

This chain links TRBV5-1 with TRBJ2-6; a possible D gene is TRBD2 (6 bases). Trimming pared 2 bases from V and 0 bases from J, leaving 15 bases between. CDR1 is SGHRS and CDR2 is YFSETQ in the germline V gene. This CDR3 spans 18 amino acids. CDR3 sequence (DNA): TGCGCCAGCAGCTTTTCTTCGGGGGAGAGCTCTGGGGCCAACGTCCTGACTTTC. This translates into CASSFSSGESSGANVLTF.

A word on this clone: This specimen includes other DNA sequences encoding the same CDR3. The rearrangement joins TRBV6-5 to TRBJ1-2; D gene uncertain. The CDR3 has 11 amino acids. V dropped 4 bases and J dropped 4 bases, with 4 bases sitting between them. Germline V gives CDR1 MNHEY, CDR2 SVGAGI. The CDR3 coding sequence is TGTGCCAGCAGTTCCCTCTATGGCTACACCTTC. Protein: CASSSLYGYTF.